This T cell receptor (beta chain) appears in the sequencing data of a study of human thymus T cells. This CDR3 spans 16 amino acids. Regarding this clone: The antigen remains unidentified.

Broader study findings: Thymic as well as blood repertoires seemed to favor certain V and J genes unevenly.

Finnish infants who were healthy and having corrective surgery for congenital heart defects made up the donors. No fixed cell number was used; all available blood leukocytes supplied DNA. Clones were read by immunoSEQ multiplex PCR, and TCRdb kept only the in-frame ones, dropping some. The sample includes approximately 46,000 clones, 85% to 95% of them seen just once. The rearrangement links TRBV21-1 to TRBJ2-3; TRBD2 is taken as the D call from the table, unchecked against the DNA. TRBV21-1 is a pseudogene. The origin of this receptor is a girl less than two years old with a congenital heart defect but otherwise immunologically healthy. The sequencing sample was made of blood. The CDR3, as DNA: TGTGCCAGCAGCAAAGATAGGGGACTAGTTAAAGATACGCAGTATTTT. Residues: CASSKDRGLVKDTQYF.